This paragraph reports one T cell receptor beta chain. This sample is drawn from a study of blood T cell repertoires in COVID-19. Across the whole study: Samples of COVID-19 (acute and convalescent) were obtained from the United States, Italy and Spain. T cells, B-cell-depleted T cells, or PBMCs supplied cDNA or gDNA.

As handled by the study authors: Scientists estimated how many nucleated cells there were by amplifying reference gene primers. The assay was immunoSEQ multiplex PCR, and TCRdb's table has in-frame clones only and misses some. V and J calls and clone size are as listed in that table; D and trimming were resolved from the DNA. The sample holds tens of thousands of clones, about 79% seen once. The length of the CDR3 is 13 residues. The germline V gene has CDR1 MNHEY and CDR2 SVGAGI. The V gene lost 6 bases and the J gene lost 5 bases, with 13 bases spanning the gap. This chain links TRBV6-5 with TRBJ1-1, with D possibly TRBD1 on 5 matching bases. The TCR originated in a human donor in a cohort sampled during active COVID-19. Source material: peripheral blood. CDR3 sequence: CASRFVRVTEAFF. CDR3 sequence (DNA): TGTGCCAGCAGGTTTGTCAGGGTTACTGAAGCTTTCTTT.